This TCR beta chain was identified in a study of T cell changes during pregnancy in multiple sclerosis. Trimming stripped 0 bases from V and 2 bases from J, with 11 bases between. The CDR3 is made up of 15 amino acids. CDR1 is KGHSH, CDR2 LQKENI, per germline. Produced via immunoSEQ multiplex PCR; TCRdb's table is partial and in-frame only. Of tens of thousands of clones in the sample, roughly 93% were seen once. The chain uses TRBV18 and TRBJ2-7, with D possibly being TRBD2 (5 bases). This specimen was CD4+ T cells from peripheral blood mononuclear cells, taken in the second trimester of pregnancy. The clonotype comes from a female donor with multiple sclerosis, enrolled in a pregnancy study. CDR3 DNA: TGTGCCAGCTCACCACCAGAGGGAAGGGCCTACGAGCAGTACTTC. This sequence encodes CASSPPEGRAYEQYF.